The present TCR beta chain was sequenced within a study of T cells in Graves' hyperthyroidism and ophthalmopathy (dated by TCRdb to 2018 to 2020). With regard to the full study: Peripheral blood was collected at initial diagnosis, before any treatment. To identify distinguishing TCR V-J signatures, a discovery cohort of 90 to 100 patients was used, comprising some 45 with Graves' ophthalmopathy and around 60 with stable Graves' hyperthyroidism. Prospective prediction of ophthalmopathy was tested in an independent validation cohort of fewer than 20 hyperthyroidism patients and around 16 patients who later progressed to ophthalmopathy. The 100 discovery patients were randomly split 7:3 into training and test sets. Thyroid tissue and blood T-cell repertoires from six Graves' hyperthyroidism patients were also compared in the study. After sampling, hyperthyroidism patients received methimazole starting at 30 mg daily, and ophthalmopathy patients received high-dose intravenous methylprednisolone. TCR Vbeta CDR3 sequencing of some 140 peripheral blood samples (about 45 ophthalmopathy, 75 hyperthyroidism and 17 progressor patients) is reported in the paper.

This clonotype was seen at least ten times. There is no known antigen for this receptor. No base quality values were provided; no much bigger clone lies one nucleotide off. Hyperthyroidism patients were newly diagnosed, with disease duration under 2 months, and aged 18 to 65 years. Patients with uncontrolled infections, other autoimmune diseases, pregnancy or lactation were excluded. Diagnoses were established on the basis of clinical symptoms, serum thyroxine and TRAb, thyroid ultrasound, and orbital computed tomography. Blood from progressor patients was collected at the time of first diagnosis with hyperthyroidism, before any ophthalmopathy symptoms had appeared. Ficoll-Paque density gradient centrifugation was used to isolate PBMCs from 10 ml of fresh peripheral blood. Progressor patients were initially diagnosed with Graves' hyperthyroidism and developed ophthalmopathy during follow-up. Total RNA was extracted with Trizol reagent, and quality was checked on an Agilent 2100 Bioanalyzer.

The TCR beta CDR3 regions were amplified from RNA transcripts. The TCR CDR3 was subjected to a first round of RT-PCR using the HTBI primer set and the Qiagen OneStep RT-PCR kit. The libraries were constructed in a second round of multiplex PCR and then size-selected and purified. Paired-end sequencing of the libraries was performed with 100 bp reads on an Illumina HiSeq2000. The original methods were these. SOAPnuke was used to process the raw data, throwing out any read that contained adapters or uncalled bases, had a mean Phred below 15, or lacked an exact constant-primer or identifier match. High-quality paired reads were merged using COPE v1.2.5, and each unique nucleotide sequence was defined as a clonotype. MiTCR v1.1 was used to align the clonotypes against IMGT TRBV, TRBD and TRBJ reference segments. The analysis included only V-J combinations with a frequency above 0.0001, which together covered roughly 99% of the repertoires. The TCS score was defined as F50 (clonal expansion) divided by E x V (chaos), with BLOSUM62-based TCRdist calculated between CDR3 peptides within each V-J. Welch's t-statistics and random forest reduced 514 V-J features to about 12, which were used in a naive Bayes classifier (R e1071). TCRdb reprocessed the public reads (quality trimming at Q25 with fastp, clone calling with MiXCR) and kept in-frame beta chains. One record per CDR3 amino acid sequence lists the most common genes and DNA. The V and J calls here are based on TCRdb, not the publication. Present in this sample are 150,000 or so distinct CDR3 sequences, around 20% of which were seen just once. Of the sample, 65% to 80% is held by the ten largest clones.

The paper's findings and limits, for the study overall: Blood samples also contained most of the expanded thyroid clonotypes (frequency above 0.001), which suggests that blood repertoires may reflect thyroid immune responses. In validation, the model predicted progression to ophthalmopathy with 60% to 71% sensitivity and about 72% specificity, a median of about 6.7 months before onset. A 13 V-J signature model separated ophthalmopathy from stable hyperthyroidism, with approximately 87% sensitivity and approximately 81% specificity in cross-validation and 80%/75% in testing. Sample size was not statistically predetermined, and blinding of investigators to group allocation was not performed.

Relative to germline, V is missing 4 bases and J is missing 4 bases, with 8 bases of the junction outside any gene match. From cysteine to phenylalanine, the CDR3 is 16 amino acids long. Of all the DNA, just the CDR3 is kept, 48 bases in frame from base 1. CDR1 and CDR2 (SGHAT, FQNNGV) derive from the germline V gene. Recombination linked TRBV11-2 to TRBJ2-3; TRBD2 aligns with 10 central bases. The TCR comes from a woman between 45 and 65 years old with Graves' hyperthyroidism that later progressed to Graves' ophthalmopathy. The specimen was blood. The CDR3 region: CASSSLAGGGPDTQYF. The nucleotides read TGTGCCAGCAGCTCTTTAGCGGGAGGCGGCCCAGATACGCAGTATTTT.